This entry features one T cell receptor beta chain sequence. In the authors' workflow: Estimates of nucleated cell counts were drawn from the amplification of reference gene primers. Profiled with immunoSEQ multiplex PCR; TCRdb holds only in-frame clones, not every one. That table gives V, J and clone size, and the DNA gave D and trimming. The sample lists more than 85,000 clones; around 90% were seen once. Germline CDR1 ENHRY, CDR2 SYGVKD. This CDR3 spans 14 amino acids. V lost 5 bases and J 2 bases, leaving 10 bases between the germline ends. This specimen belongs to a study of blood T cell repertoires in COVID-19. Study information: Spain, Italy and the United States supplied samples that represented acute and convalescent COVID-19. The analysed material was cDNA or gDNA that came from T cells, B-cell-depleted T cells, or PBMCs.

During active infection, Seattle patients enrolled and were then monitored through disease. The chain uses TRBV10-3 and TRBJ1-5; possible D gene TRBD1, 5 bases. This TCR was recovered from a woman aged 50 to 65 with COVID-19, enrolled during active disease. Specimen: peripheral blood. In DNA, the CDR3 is TGTGCCATCAGTCCACAAGGGGGCAATCAGCCCCAGCATTTT. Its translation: CAISPQGGNQPQHF.